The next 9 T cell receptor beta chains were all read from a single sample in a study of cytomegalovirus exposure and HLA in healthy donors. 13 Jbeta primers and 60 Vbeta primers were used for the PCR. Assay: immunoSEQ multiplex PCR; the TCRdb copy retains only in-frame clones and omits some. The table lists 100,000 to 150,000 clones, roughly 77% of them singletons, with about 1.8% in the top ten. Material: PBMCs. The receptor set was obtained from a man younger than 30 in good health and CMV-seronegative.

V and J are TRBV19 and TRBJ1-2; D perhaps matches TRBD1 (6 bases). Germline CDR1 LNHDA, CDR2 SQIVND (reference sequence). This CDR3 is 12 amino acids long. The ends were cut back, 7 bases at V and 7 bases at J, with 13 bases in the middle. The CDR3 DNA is TGTGCCAGTAAAGCGGGGGGCGGTGGCTACACCTTC. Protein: CASKAGGGGYTF.

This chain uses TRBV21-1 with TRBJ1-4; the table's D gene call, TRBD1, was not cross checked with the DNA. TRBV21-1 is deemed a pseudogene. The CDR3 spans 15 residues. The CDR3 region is CASSQGQGRCEKLFF. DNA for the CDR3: TGTGCCAGCAGCCAGGGACAAGGTCGGTGCGAAAAACTGTTTTTT.

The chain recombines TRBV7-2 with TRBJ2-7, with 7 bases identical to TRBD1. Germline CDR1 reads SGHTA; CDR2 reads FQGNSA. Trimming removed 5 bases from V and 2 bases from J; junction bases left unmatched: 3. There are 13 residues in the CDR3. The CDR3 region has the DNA TGTGCCAGCAGCCGGGACAGAGCCTACGAGCAGTACTTC. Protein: CASSRDRAYEQYF.

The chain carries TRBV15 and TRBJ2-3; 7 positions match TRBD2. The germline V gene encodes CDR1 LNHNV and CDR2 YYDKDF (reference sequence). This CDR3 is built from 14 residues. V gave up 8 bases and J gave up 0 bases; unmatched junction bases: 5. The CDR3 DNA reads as TGTGCCACCGGGGGGGGATATAGCACAGATACGCAGTATTTT. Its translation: CATGGGYSTDTQYF.

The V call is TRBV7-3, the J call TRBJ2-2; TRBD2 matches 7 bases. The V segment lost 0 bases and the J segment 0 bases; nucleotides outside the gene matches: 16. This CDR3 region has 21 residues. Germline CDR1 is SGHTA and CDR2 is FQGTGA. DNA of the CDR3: TGTGCCAGCAGCTTAACCCCCTGGGGGGGAAAAACCAAACCGAACACCGGGGAGCTGTTTTTT. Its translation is CASSLTPWGGKTKPNTGELFF.

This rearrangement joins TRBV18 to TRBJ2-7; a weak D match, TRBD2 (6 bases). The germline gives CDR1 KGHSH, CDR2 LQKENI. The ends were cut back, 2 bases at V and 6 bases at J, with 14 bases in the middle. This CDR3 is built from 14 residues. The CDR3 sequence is CASSPGTARGEQYF. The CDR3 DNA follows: TGTGCCAGCTCACCAGGGACGGCGCGGGGCGAGCAGTACTTC.

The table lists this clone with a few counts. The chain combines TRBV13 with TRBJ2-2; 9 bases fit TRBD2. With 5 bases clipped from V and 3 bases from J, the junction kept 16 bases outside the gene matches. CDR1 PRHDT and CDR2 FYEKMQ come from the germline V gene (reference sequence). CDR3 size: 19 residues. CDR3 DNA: TGTGCCAGCAGCCTCGTCAATAGCGGGGGCCGGGTGGACACCGGGGAGCTGTTTTTT. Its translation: CASSLVNSGGRVDTGELFF. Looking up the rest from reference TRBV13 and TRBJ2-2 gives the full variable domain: AAGVIQSPRHLIKEKRETATLKCYPIPRHDTVYWYQQGPGQDPQFLISFYEKMQSDKGSIPDRFSAQQFSDYHSELNMSSLELGDSALYFCASSLVNSGGRVDTGELFFGEGSRLTVL.

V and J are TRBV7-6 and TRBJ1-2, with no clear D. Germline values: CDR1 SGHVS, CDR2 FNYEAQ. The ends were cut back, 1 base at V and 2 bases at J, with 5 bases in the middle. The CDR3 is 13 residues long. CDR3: CASSLDSNYGYTF. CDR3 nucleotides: TGTGCCAGCAGCTTAGACAGCAACTATGGCTACACCTTC.

The CDR3 protein is CASSAPLAGGPVDTQYF. The CDR3 DNA is TGTGCCAGCAGCGCCCCTCTAGCGGGGGGGCCGGTAGATACGCAGTATTTT. V usage is TRBV9 and J usage is TRBJ2-3, with 12 positions matching TRBD2. Trimming cost V 3 bases and J 5 bases; bases outside gene matches: 10. Per the germline V gene, CDR1 is SGDLS and CDR2 is YYNGEE. CDR3 length: 17 residues.